This T cell receptor beta chain stems from a study of patients and donors after allogeneic stem cell transplantation. Germline loops: CDR1 SGHRS, CDR2 YFSETQ. This CDR3 comprises 16 residues. The V end lost 4 bases, the J end lost 1 base, and 14 bases lay between the germline ends. TCRdb re-derived calls from the RT-PCR reads in MiXCR, one entry per CDR3 protein. The profile shows 160,000 or so distinct CDR3 sequences, 24% of them singletons. This clonotype was sampled from a human donor who was either an allogeneic HSCT recipient or a stem cell or donor lymphocyte infusion donor (not recorded which). It is not recorded whose cells these are; they may come from a transplant donor. The source material was blood, either unsorted or a sorted T cell fraction (not recorded which). The chain is built from TRBV5-1 and TRBJ2-2, with TRBD1 as a possible D gene (6 bases). The DNA of the CDR3 is TGCGCCAGCAGCCCCGACCCGACAGGGAACACCGGGGAGCTGTTTTTT. It yields the protein CASSPDPTGNTGELFF.